This TCR beta chain was identified during a study of blood T cell repertoires in COVID-19. Looking at the study overall: The study drew acute and convalescent COVID-19 samples from the United States, Italy and Spain. PBMCs, B-cell-depleted T cells, or T cells provided the cDNA or gDNA that made up the material.

With 0 bases clipped from V and 10 bases from J, the junction kept 6 bases outside the gene matches. CDR1 MNHNY and CDR2 SVGAGI come from the germline V gene (reference sequence). This CDR3 spans 14 amino acids. Per the original data handling: The authors estimated nucleated cell counts from reference gene primer amplification. Here immunoSEQ multiplex PCR was the method, and the copy in TCRdb shows in-frame clones only, minus some. V and J calls and clone size are those listed in that table; D and trimming were worked out from the DNA. The sample contains roughly 250,000 clones, less than 90% of which appear only once. Seattle-derived patients entered the study during active infection and were followed longitudinally.

The sequencing sample was made of peripheral blood. V is TRBV6-6 and J is TRBJ2-1; TRBD2 matches 7 bases. The sequence was collected from a woman in her twenties or thirties with COVID-19, enrolled during active disease. CDR3 nucleotide sequence: TGTGCCAGCAGTTACTCGAAGACTAGCCAGGAGCAGTTCTTC. Protein sequence: CASSYSKTSQEQFF.